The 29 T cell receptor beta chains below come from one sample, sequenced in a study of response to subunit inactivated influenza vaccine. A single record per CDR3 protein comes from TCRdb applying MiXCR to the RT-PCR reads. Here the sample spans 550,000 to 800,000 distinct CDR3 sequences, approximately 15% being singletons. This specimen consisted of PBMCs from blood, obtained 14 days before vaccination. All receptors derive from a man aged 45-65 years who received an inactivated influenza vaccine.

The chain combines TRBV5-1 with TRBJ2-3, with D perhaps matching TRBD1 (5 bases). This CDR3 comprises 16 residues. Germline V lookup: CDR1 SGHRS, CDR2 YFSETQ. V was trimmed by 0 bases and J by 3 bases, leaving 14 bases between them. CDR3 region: CASSLEPQGGTDTQYF. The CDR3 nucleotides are TGCGCCAGCAGCTTGGAGCCCCAGGGTGGTACAGATACGCAGTATTTT.

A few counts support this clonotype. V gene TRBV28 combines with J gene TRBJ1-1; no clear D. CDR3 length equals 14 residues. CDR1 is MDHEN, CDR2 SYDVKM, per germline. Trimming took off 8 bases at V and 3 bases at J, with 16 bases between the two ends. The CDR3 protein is CASPPPGRDTEAFF. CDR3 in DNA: TGTGCCAGCCCCCCCCCGGGAAGGGACACTGAAGCTTTCTTT.

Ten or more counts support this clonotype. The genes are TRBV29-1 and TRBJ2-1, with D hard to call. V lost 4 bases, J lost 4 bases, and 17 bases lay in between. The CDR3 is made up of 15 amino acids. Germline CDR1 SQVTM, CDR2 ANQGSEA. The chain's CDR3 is CSVAVPPTQYNEQFF. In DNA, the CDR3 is TGCAGCGTTGCTGTCCCCCCCACCCAATACAATGAGCAGTTCTTC.

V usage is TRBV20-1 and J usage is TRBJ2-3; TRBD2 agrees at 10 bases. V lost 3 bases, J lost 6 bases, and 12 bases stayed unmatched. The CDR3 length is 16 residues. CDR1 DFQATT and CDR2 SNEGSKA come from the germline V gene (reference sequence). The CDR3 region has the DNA TGCAGTGCTAGTCAACCCACTAGCGGGAAGCCCGATACGCAGTATTTT. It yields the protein CSASQPTSGKPDTQYF.

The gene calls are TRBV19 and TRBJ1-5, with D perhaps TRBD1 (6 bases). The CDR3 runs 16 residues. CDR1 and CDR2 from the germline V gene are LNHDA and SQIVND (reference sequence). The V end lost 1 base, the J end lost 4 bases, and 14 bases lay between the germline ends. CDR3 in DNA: TGTGCCAGTAGTATAGTTGGGACATTAAAGAATCAGCCCCAGCATTTT. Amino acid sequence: CASSIVGTLKNQPQHF.

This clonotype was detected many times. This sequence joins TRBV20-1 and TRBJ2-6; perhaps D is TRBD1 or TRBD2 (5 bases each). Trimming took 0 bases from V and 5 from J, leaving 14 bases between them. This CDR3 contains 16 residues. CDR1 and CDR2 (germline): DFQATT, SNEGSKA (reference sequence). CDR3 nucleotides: TGCAGTGCTAGAGACAAGGGACCGCATAGGGCCAACGTCCTGACTTTC. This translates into CSARDKGPHRANVLTF.

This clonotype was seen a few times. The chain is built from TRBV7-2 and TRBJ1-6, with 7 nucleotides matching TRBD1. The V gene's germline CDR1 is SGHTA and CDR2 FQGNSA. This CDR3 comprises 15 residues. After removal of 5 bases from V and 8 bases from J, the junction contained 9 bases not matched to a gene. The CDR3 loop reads CASSLETGPYSPLHF. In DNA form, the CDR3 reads TGTGCCAGCAGCCTGGAGACAGGGCCCTATTCACCCCTCCACTTT.

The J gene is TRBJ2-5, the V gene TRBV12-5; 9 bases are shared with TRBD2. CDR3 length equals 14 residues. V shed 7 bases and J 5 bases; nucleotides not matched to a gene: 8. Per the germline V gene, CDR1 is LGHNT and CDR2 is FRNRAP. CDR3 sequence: CASAAGGSSETQYF. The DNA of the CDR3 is TGTGCTAGTGCCGCGGGAGGGTCCTCGGAGACCCAGTACTTC. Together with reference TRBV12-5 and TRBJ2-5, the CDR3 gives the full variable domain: DARVTQTPRHKVTEMGQEVTMRCQPILGHNTVFWYRQTMMQGLELLAYFRNRAPLDDSGMPKDRFSAEMPDATLATLKIQPSEPRDSAVYFCASAAGGSSETQYFGPGTRLLVL.

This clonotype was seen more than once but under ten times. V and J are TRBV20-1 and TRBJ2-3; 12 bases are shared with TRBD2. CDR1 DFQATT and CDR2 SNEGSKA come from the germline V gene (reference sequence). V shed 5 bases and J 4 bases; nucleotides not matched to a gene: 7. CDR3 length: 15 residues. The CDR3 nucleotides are TGCAGTGCTCTACCGACTAGCGGGAGTTCAGATACGCAGTATTTT. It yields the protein CSALPTSGSSDTQYF.

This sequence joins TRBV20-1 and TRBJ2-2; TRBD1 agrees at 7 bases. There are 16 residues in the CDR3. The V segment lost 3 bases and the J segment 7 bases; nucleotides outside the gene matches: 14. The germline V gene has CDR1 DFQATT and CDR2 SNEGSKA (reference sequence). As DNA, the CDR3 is TGCAGTGCTAGGCTCCCCGACAGGGTCGGGGTCGGGGAGCTGTTTTTT. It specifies CSARLPDRVGVGELFF.

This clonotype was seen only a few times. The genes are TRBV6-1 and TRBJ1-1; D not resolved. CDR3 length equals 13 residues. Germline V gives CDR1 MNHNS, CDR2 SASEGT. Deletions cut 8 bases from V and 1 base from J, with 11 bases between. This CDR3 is CASLTLSNTEAFF. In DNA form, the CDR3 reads TGTGCCAGCCTTACATTGTCGAACACTGAAGCTTTCTTT.

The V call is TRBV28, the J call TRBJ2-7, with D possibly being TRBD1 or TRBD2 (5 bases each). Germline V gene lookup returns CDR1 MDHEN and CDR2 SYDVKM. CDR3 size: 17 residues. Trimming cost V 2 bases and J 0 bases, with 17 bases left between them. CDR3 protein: CASSLALRDGSSYEQYF. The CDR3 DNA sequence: TGTGCCAGCAGTTTAGCTCTTCGGGACGGCAGCTCCTACGAGCAGTACTTC.

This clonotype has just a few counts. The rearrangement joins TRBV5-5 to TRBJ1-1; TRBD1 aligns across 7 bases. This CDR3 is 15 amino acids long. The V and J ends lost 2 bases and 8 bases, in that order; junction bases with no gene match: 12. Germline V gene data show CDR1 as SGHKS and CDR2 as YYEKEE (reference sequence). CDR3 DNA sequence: TGTGCCAGCAGCTTAGTCGCGGACAGGAGAAACGAAGCTTTCTTT. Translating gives CASSLVADRRNEAFF.

CDR3 sequence reads: CASSTLNTEAFF. The CDR3 bases are TGTGCCAGCAGTACCTTGAACACTGAAGCTTTCTTT. The rearrangement uses TRBV28 and TRBJ1-1, with D unresolved. The CDR3 has 12 residues. The V end was cut by 5 bases, the J end by 0 bases, with 4 bases between. The germline V gene has CDR1 MDHEN and CDR2 SYDVKM.

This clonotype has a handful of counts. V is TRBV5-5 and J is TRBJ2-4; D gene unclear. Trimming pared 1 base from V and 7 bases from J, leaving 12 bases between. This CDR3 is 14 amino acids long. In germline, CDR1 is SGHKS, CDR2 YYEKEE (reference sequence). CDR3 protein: CASSLSPGKNIQYF. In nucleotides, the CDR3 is TGTGCCAGCAGCTTGTCTCCAGGAAAGAACATTCAGTACTTC. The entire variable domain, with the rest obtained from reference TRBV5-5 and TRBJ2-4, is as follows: DAGVTQSPTHLIKTRGQQVTLRCSPISGHKSVSWYQQVLGQGPQFIFQYYEKEERGRGNFPDRFSARQFPNYSSELNVNALLLGDSALYLCASSLSPGKNIQYFGAGTRLSVL.

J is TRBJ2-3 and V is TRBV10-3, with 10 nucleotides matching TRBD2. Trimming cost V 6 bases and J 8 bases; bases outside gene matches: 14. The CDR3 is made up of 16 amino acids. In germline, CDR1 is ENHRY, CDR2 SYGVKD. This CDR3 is CAISPGLAVPLGTQYF. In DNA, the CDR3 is TGTGCCATCAGCCCCGGACTAGCGGTCCCCCTAGGTACGCAGTATTTT.

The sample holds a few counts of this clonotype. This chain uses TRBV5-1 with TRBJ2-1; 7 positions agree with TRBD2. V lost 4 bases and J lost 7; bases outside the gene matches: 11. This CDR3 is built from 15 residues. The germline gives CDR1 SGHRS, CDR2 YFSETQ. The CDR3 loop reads CASSTQGGSSNEQFF. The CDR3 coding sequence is TGCGCCAGCAGCACCCAAGGCGGGAGTTCAAATGAGCAGTTCTTC.

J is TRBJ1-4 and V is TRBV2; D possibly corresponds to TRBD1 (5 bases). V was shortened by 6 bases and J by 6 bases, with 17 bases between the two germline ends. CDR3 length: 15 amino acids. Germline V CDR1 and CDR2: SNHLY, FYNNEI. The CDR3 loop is CASRATATRHEKLFF. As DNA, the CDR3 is TGTGCCAGCAGGGCGACAGCCACGAGGCATGAAAAACTGTTTTTT.

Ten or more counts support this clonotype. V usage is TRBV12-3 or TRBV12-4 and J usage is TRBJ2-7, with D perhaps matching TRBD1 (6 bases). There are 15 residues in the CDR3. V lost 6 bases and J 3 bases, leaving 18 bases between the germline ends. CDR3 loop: CASRQGDLPFYEQYF. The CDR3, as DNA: TGTGCCAGCAGACAGGGTGACTTACCATTCTACGAGCAGTACTTC.

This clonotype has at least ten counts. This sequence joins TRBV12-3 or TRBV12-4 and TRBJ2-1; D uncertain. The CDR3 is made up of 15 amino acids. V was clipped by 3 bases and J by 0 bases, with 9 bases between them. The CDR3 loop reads CASSLARSSYNEQFF. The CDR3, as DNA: TGTGCCAGCAGTTTGGCGCGGAGCTCCTACAATGAGCAGTTCTTC.

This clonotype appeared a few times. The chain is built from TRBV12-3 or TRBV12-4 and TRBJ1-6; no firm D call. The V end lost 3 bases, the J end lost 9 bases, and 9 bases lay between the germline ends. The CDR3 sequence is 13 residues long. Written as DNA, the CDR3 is TGTGCCAGCAGTTTGTCTTTCGGTTCACCCCTCCACTTT. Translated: CASSLSFGSPLHF.

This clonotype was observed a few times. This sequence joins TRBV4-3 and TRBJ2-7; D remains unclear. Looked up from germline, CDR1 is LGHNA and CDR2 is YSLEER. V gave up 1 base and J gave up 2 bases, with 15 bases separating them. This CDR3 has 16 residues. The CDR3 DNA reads TGCGCCAGCAGCCAAGGTACGAGGTCGGAACCCTACGAGCAGTACTTC. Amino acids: CASSQGTRSEPYEQYF.

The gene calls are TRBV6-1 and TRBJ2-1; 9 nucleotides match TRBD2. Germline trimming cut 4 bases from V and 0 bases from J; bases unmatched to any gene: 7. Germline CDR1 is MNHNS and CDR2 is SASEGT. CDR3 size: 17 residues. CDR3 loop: CASSVRFSGSSYNEQFF. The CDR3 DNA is TGTGCCAGCAGTGTCCGGTTTAGCGGGAGCTCCTACAATGAGCAGTTCTTC.

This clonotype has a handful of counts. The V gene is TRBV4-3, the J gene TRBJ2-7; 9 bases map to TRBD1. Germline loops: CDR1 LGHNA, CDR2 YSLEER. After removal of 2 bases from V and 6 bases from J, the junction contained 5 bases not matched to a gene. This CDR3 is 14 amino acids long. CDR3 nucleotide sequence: TGCGCCAGCAGCCAACTGACAGGGGGAGGCGAGCAGTACTTC. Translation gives CASSQLTGGGEQYF.

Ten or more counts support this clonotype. CDR3: CSAGRQGASPLHF. DNA for the CDR3: TGCAGTGCTGGACGACAGGGGGCTTCACCCCTCCACTTT. The chain recombines TRBV20-1 with TRBJ1-6; TRBD1 agrees at 10 bases. The germline CDR1 and CDR2 sequences are DFQATT and SNEGSKA (reference sequence). CDR3 size: 13 residues. V was clipped by 5 bases and J by 9 bases; unmatched bases: 4.

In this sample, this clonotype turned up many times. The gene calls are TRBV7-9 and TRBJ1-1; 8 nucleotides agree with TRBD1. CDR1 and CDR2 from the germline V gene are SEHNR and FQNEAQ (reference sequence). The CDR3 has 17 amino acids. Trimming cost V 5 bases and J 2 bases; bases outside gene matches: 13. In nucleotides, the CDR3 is TGTGCCAGCAGCCGGGACAGGAATTACGCCGTTAACACTGAAGCTTTCTTT. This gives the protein CASSRDRNYAVNTEAFF.

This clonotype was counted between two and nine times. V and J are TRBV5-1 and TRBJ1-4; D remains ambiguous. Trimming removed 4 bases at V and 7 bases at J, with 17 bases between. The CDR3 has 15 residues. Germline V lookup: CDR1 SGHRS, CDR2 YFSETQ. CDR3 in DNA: TGCGCCAGCAGCCCTCAATGGAGGCGGGGTGAAAAACTGTTTTTT. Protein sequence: CASSPQWRRGEKLFF.

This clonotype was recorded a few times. The DNA of the CDR3 is TGCGCCAGCAGCCAAGAGGCTAATCAGCCCCAGCATTTT. It codes for CASSQEANQPQHF. The J gene is TRBJ1-5, the V gene TRBV4-1; D is ambiguous. The CDR3 runs to 13 residues. V dropped 0 bases and J dropped 4 bases, with 4 bases sitting between them. From germline, CDR1 is MGHRA and CDR2 YSYEKL.

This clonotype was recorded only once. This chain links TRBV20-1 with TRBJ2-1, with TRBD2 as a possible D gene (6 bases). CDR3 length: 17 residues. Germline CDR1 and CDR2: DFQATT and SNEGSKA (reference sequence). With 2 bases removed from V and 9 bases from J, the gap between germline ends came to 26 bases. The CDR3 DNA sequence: TGCAGTGCTAGATTGGGTCCTAGCGTCGGCCGAATCGGTGAGCAGTTCTTC. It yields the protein CSARLGPSVGRIGEQFF.